A selection of T cell receptor beta chains follows, all from one sample in a study of T cell changes during pregnancy in multiple sclerosis. The repertoire was sequenced with immunoSEQ multiplex PCR; TCRdb's copy has only in-frame clones and lacks some. The sample contains around 62,000 clones, 75% to 95% of which appear only once. Source: peripheral blood, taken in the third trimester of pregnancy. These receptor sequences come from a female donor with multiple sclerosis, enrolled in a pregnancy study. CDR3s include the opening cysteine and the closing phenylalanine or tryptophan. D genes are given only for firm matches. Where a row states a size, it is once, few, many or the class of an expanded clone; other rows omit it.

v_gene	j_gene	abundance	d_gene	CDR3nt	CDR3aa
TRBV6-5	TRBJ2-7	-	-	TGTGCCAGCAGTGAACAGGGCTTCGAGCAGTACTTC	CASSEQGFEQYF
TRBV7-3	TRBJ2-2	-	-	TGTGCCAGCAGCTACGTGGTCGGGGGAGCCGGGGAGCTGTTTTTT	CASSYVVGGAGELFF
TRBV10-2	TRBJ1-2	-	TRBD1	TGCGCCAGCAGGCCGGGACAGGGGACCTATGGCTACACCTTC	CASRPGQGTYGYTF
TRBV29-1	TRBJ2-1	-	TRBD1	TGCAGCGGGCAGAGGGGACAGGGTTTGGAGCAGTTCTTC	CSGQRGQGLEQFF
TRBV12-5	TRBJ2-5	-	TRBD1	TGTGCTAGTGGCGACGGGACAGGGGGTAAAGAGACCCAGTACTTC	CASGDGTGGKETQYF
TRBV19	TRBJ2-7	-	-	TGTGCCAGTAGTCCCAACTTTCTGCACGAGCAGTACTTC	CASSPNFLHEQYF
TRBV6-5	TRBJ1-2	-	-	TGTGCCAGCAGTCTACAGGAGGGACGAGGCTATGGCTACACCTTC	CASSLQEGRGYGYTF
TRBV6-1	TRBJ2-7	once	TRBD1	TGTGCCAGCAGTGAAGTTTGGACAGGGGGACACGAGCAGTACTTC	CASSEVWTGGHEQYF
TRBV19	TRBJ1-5	-	-	TGTGCCAGTAGCCAAGTGGGGGGTCAGCCCCAGCATTTT	CASSQVGGQPQHF
TRBV11-2	TRBJ2-7	-	TRBD2	TGTGCCAGCAGCTTAGGCCTAGCGGGACGCAAACCCTACGAGCAGTACTTC	CASSLGLAGRKPYEQYF
TRBV10-1	TRBJ1-2	-	-	TGCGCCAGCAGTGAAAATCCGTTCGGGGGCTATGGCTACACCTTC	CASSENPFGGYGYTF
TRBV7-6	TRBJ2-5	-	TRBD2	TGTGCCAGCAGCCCGCCGGGACTAGCGGGGGGGCCAGTAAAAGAGACCCAGTACTTC	CASSPPGLAGGPVKETQYF
TRBV6-5	TRBJ2-7	once	-	TGTGCCAGCAGTTACGATCGGGGGAACTCCTACGAGCAGTACTTC	CASSYDRGNSYEQYF
TRBV7-9	TRBJ2-1	-	TRBD2	TGTGCCAGCTACCCAGCGGGGGCCTTGGATGAGCAGTTCTTC	CASYPAGALDEQFF
TRBV5-1	TRBJ1-1	once	-	TGCGCCAGCAGCTTGGACAGGGCGTTTAACACTGAAGCTTTCTTT	CASSLDRAFNTEAFF
TRBV5-6	TRBJ2-5	-	TRBD1	TGTGCCAGCAGCCGAAGAGACAGGGATGTATCAGAGACCCAGTACTTC	CASSRRDRDVSETQYF
TRBV5-1	TRBJ2-5	-	-	TGCGCCAGCAGCTTGGGTCAGAGGGATGGAGAGACCCAGTACTTC	CASSLGQRDGETQYF
TRBV27	TRBJ2-5	-	-	TGTGCCAGCAGTCCCGTATCGGGTAGCTGGGAGACCCAGTACTTC	CASSPVSGSWETQYF
TRBV6-1	TRBJ1-5	-	-	TGTGCCAGCAGTGAAAGGGCAGGGGCCCGGGGCAATCAGCCCCAGCATTTT	CASSERAGARGNQPQHF
TRBV28	TRBJ1-5	-	-	TGTGCCAGCAGTGCGCAAGGCAATCAGCCCCAGCATTTT	CASSAQGNQPQHF
TRBV4-2	TRBJ2-1	-	-	TGTGCCAGCAGCCAAGATCTCTACGGGGGACCTCTCAATGAGCAGTTCTTC	CASSQDLYGGPLNEQFF
TRBV27	TRBJ1-1	-	TRBD1	TGTGCCAGCACCCGTTTGGGGACAGGGGACACTGAAGCTTTCTTT	CASTRLGTGDTEAFF
TRBV5-1	TRBJ1-1	-	TRBD1	TGCGCCAGCAGCTTGAGGGGGACAGGGTTGGGATTTATTGAAGCTTTCTTT	CASSLRGTGLGFIEAFF
TRBV5-1	TRBJ2-5	-	TRBD1	TGCGCCAGCAGCTTGGAGGGACAGAATTTCCAAGAGACCCAGTACTTC	CASSLEGQNFQETQYF
TRBV29-1	TRBJ1-1	-	-	TGCAGCGTTCCTTCTGGAGGCTACGAAGCTTTCTTT	CSVPSGGYEAFF
TRBV19	TRBJ1-1	-	-	TGTGCCAGTAGTACCTCAACCTTCAGGTACGAGAACACTGAAGCTTTCTTT	CASSTSTFRYENTEAFF
TRBV2	TRBJ1-1	-	-	TGTGCCAGCAGTGAATTTGGGTGGGGCCCGAACACTGAAGCTTTCTTT	CASSEFGWGPNTEAFF
TRBV11-2	TRBJ2-2	-	TRBD2	TGTGCCAGCAACTTAGCCAAGCGGGGGACCGGGGAGCTGTTTTTT	CASNLAKRGTGELFF
TRBV10-2	TRBJ2-2	-	-	TGCGCCAGCAGTGGGACACGCACCGGGGAGCTGTTTTTT	CASSGTRTGELFF
TRBV23-1	TRBJ1-2	-	-	TGCGCCAGCAGTCAAAGTGCCGTCGGAGCCCATGGCTACACCTTC	CASSQSAVGAHGYTF
TRBV9	TRBJ1-2	few	-	TGTGCCAGCAGCGCCACACAGGCCAACTATGGCTACACCTTC	CASSATQANYGYTF
TRBV6-1	TRBJ2-1	-	TRBD2	TGTGCCAGCAGTGAAGCCACCGGACTAGCGGGTGCCCGGAGGGAGCAGTTCTTC	CASSEATGLAGARREQFF
TRBV30	TRBJ2-5	-	-	TGTGCCTGGAGTGTAGGTAGCACGGAGACCCAGTACTTC	CAWSVGSTETQYF
TRBV5-1	TRBJ1-3	-	TRBD1	TGCGCCAGCAGCTTAAGACAGGGGGCTTCTGGAAACACCATATATTTT	CASSLRQGASGNTIYF
TRBV30	TRBJ2-5	-	TRBD2	TGTGCCTGGAGCGGAGGGAGGGCGGATTACAAGACCCAGTACTTC	CAWSGGRADYKTQYF
TRBV6-4	TRBJ2-1	-	TRBD2	TGTGCCAGCAGTGACTCTACTAGCGGGAAGCATGAGCAGTTCTTC	CASSDSTSGKHEQFF
TRBV7-2	TRBJ1-5	-	-	TGTGCCAGCAGCCGGGGGGGGGCAGATCAGCCCCAGCATTTT	CASSRGGADQPQHF
TRBV5-4	TRBJ1-2	few	TRBD1	TGTGCCAGCAGCTTTTGGACAGGGTCGACGGGATATGGCTACACCTTC	CASSFWTGSTGYGYTF
TRBV5-4	TRBJ2-3	once	-	TGTGCCAGCAGCTTCCGGGATACGCAGTATTTT	CASSFRDTQYF
TRBV6-4	TRBJ1-1	-	TRBD1	TGTGCCAGCAGTGACGGACAGGGAGGCACTGAAGCTTTCTTT	CASSDGQGGTEAFF
TRBV5-1	TRBJ1-1	-	-	TGCGCCAGCAGTACAGACGGGGGGTGGTTGAACACTGAAGCTTTCTTT	CASSTDGGWLNTEAFF
TRBV5-4	TRBJ2-3	-	TRBD2	TGTGCCAGCAGCTTACTAGCGGGACTAATGGGGGGCCGAGATACGCAGTATTTT	CASSLLAGLMGGRDTQYF
TRBV7-2	TRBJ2-5	-	-	TGTGCCAGCAGCAGAGACACAGGGCTGACCCAGTACTTC	CASSRDTGLTQYF
TRBV7-7	TRBJ2-3	-	TRBD1	TGTGCCAGCAGCCCAGGGGACAGGGCCACAGATACGCAGTATTTT	CASSPGDRATDTQYF
TRBV2	TRBJ2-2	once	TRBD2	TGTGCCAGCAGGCCCCTAGCGGGGGGGCATGGCGGGGAGCTGTTTTTT	CASRPLAGGHGGELFF
TRBV7-9	TRBJ1-6	few	-	TGTGCCAGCAGCTCAAGGGGATCACCCCTCCACTTT	CASSSRGSPLHF